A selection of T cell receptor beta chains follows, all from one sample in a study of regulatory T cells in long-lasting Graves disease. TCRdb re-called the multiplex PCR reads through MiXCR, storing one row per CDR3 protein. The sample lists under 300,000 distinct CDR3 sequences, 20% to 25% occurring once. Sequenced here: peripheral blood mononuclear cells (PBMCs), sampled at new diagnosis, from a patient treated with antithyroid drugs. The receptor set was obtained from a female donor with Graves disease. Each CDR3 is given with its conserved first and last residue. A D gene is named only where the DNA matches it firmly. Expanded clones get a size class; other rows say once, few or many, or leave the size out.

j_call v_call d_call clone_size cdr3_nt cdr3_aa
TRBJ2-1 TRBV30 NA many TGTGCCTGGAGTGTCACCGCAGGGCGGAATGAGCAGTTCTTC CAWSVTAGRNEQFF
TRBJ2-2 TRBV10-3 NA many TGTGCCATCAGCGGAGTTACCGGGGAGCTGTTTTTT CAISGVTGELFF
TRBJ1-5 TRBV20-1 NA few TGCAGTGCCTCCCCCGGCCACAGGTTATCAGATCGGCCCCAGCATTTT CSASPGHRLSDRPQHF
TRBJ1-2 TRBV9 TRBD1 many TGTGCCAGCAGCCCTACAGGGGGTTACGGCTACACCTTC CASSPTGGYGYTF
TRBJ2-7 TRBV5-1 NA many TGCGCCAGCAGCTTGGCCCTGGGAAACGAGCAGTACTTC CASSLALGNEQYF
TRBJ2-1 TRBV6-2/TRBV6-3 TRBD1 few TGTGCCAGCAGTTACGGCGGACAGGTCCGGTTCTTC CASSYGGQVRFF
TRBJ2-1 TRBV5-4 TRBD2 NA TGTGCCAGCAGCTTGCTAGCGGGTTATGAGCAGTTCTTC CASSLLAGYEQFF
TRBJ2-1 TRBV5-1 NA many TGCGCCAGCAGATTGACCGGGGGTGGGACGGGAATGGATGAGCAGTTCTTC CASRLTGGGTGMDEQFF
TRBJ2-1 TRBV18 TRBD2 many TGTGCCAGCGGACTAGCGGGCCTAAATGAGCAGTTCTTC CASGLAGLNEQFF
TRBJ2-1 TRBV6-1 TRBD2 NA TGTGCCAGCAGAGCCGCCGGGACTAGCGGGACGAGCTCCTACAATGAGCAGTTCTTC CASRAAGTSGTSSYNEQFF
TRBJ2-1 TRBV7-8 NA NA TGTGCCAGCAGCTTAGTTCAGCGGAGAGGTACCGACAATGAGCAGTTCTTC CASSLVQRRGTDNEQFF
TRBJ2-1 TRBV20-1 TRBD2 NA TGCAGTGTTTTACCGGGACTAGCACACAATGAGCAGTTCTTC CSVLPGLAHNEQFF
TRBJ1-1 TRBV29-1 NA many TGCAGCGTTGAGAGGGGAGGGGGCACTGAAGCTTTCTTT CSVERGGGTEAFF
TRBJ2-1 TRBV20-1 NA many TGCAGTGCAGCCCCGAGGATCCCCCTGGAAAATGAGCAGTTCTTC CSAAPRIPLENEQFF
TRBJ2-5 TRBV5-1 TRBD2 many TGCGCCAGCAATCGAGCCGGGACTAGCGGGGGGGATGAGACCCAGTACTTC CASNRAGTSGGDETQYF
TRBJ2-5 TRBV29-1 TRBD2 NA TGCAGCGTTGCCGCGGCGGGAGCTTCGGAGACCCAGTACTTC CSVAAAGASETQYF
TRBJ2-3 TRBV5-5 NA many TGCGCCAGCAGCTTGTTGGGGGTAGTTGGTACAGATACGCAGTATTTT CASSLLGVVGTDTQYF
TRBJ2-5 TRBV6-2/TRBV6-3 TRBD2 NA TGTGCCAGCCGATCTAGCGGGCAAGAGACCCAGTACTTC CASRSSGQETQYF
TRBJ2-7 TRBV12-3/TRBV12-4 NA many TGTGCCAGCAGTTGGGCTAGCGAAGGCGAGCAGTACTTC CASSWASEGEQYF
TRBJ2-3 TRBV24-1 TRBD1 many TGTGCCACCAGTGACCCCCGGGACAGGAACACAGATACGCAGTATTTT CATSDPRDRNTDTQYF
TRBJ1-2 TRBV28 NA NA TGTGCCAGCAGCTCCCTGGGGCTTAACTATGGCTACACCTTC CASSSLGLNYGYTF
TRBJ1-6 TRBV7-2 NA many TGTGCCAGCAGCCTTGGCACGGGGACTCATCCCCTCCACTTT CASSLGTGTHPLHF
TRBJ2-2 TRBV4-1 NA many TGCGCCAGCAGCCAAGAGGGGGCTAGCAGCACCGGGGAGCTGTTTTTT CASSQEGASSTGELFF
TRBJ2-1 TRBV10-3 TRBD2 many TGTGCCATCAGAAGGACTAGCGGGAGGATCGATGAGCAGTTCTTC CAIRRTSGRIDEQFF
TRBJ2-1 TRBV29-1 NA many TGCAGCGTTGAGGGCGGAAGGAGAAATGAGCAGTTCTTC CSVEGGRRNEQFF
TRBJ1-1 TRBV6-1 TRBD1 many TGTGCCAGCAGTGCGACAGGGATGGCGTCTGAAGCTTTCTTT CASSATGMASEAFF
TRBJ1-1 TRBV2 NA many TGTGCCAGCAGCCTAGGGCCAAGAGATGAAGCTTTCTTT CASSLGPRDEAFF